These 20 T cell receptor beta chains came from one sample sequenced in a study of blood T cell repertoires in COVID-19. Profiling relied on immunoSEQ multiplex PCR, and the TCRdb table lists in-frame clones only, not all of them. The sample lists around 270,000 clones; around 90% were seen once. The sequenced sample consisted of peripheral blood. The source is a man aged 60 to 69 who had recovered from COVID-19.

The chain combines TRBV6-5 with TRBJ1-3, with D hard to call. This CDR3 contains 14 residues. The germline gives CDR1 MNHEY, CDR2 SVGAGI. V was cut by 7 bases and J by 0 bases, with 10 bases left in between. The CDR3 sequence: CASIRAASGNTIYF. The CDR3 nucleotides read TGTGCCAGCATTAGAGCGGCCTCTGGAAACACCATATATTTT.

Notes on this clone: One junction end disagrees with the germline gene, perhaps due to a read error. CDR3 region: CASSLAQGYEQYF. The CDR3 DNA is TGTGCTAGCAGCTTAGCCCAGGGCTACGAGCAGTACTTC. The V gene is TRBV7-7, the J gene TRBJ2-7; D is perhaps TRBD1 (5 bases). Looked up from germline, CDR1 is SSHAT and CDR2 is FNYEAQ (reference sequence). This CDR3 has 13 residues. Full variable domain (outside the CDR3, taken from reference TRBV7-7 and TRBJ2-7): GAGVSQSPRYKVTKRGQDVTLRCDPISSHATLYWYQQALGQGPEFLTYFNYEAQPDKSGLPSDRFSAERPEGSISTLTIQRTEQRDSAMYRCASSLAQGYEQYFGPGTRLTVT.

The gene calls are TRBV11-3 and TRBJ2-7; D is perhaps TRBD2 (6 bases). V was clipped by 5 bases and J by 1 base, with 9 bases between them. The CDR3 length is 13 residues. Germline V lookup: CDR1 SGHNT, CDR2 YENEEA. Here the CDR3 DNA reads TGTGCCAGCAGCCTGGAGGGGTCCTACGAGCAGTACTTC. Translating it yields CASSLEGSYEQYF.

The V gene is TRBV5-1, the J gene TRBJ2-7; 11 bases are shared with TRBD1. V was pared by 4 bases and J by 4 bases, with 13 bases of the junction left unmatched. This CDR3 is built from 17 residues. CDR1 is SGHRS and CDR2 is YFSETQ in the germline V gene. The CDR3 sequence is CASSPGTGGGVFYEQYF. The CDR3 DNA follows: TGCGCCAGCAGCCCCGGGACAGGGGGTGGTGTATTTTACGAGCAGTACTTC.

This chain links TRBV7-2 with TRBJ2-3; D possibly corresponds to TRBD2 (6 bases). Trimming took 6 bases from V and 3 from J, leaving 16 bases between them. The CDR3 extends over 15 amino acids. Germline CDR1 and CDR2: SGHTA and FQGNSA. The DNA for the CDR3 is TGTGCCAGCAGGGAGGTGGAGGGGCGGACAGATACGCAGTATTTT. It is translated as CASREVEGRTDTQYF.

The chain is built from TRBV7-3 and TRBJ1-1; TRBD1 is a possible D gene (6 bases). V lost 3 bases to trimming and J lost 6 bases, with 17 bases between them. CDR1 and CDR2 (germline): SGHTA, FQGTGA. The CDR3 spans 15 residues. CDR3 region: CASSFKAQGPSEAFF. The CDR3 DNA reads TGTGCCAGCAGCTTTAAGGCACAGGGTCCCTCTGAAGCTTTCTTT.

The chain uses TRBV10-3 and TRBJ2-3; D call uncertain. Germline V CDR1 and CDR2: ENHRY, SYGVKD. The CDR3 has 13 residues. Trimming left V 5 bases short and J 2 bases short, with 8 bases between. CDR3 in amino acids: CAISTGFTDTQYF. CDR3 coding DNA: TGTGCCATCAGTACCGGGTTCACAGATACGCAGTATTTT.

This chain's CDR3 is CSARGTPQYF. DNA of the CDR3: TGCAGTGCTAGAGGGACACCTCAGTACTTC. The chain has TRBV20-1 and TRBJ2-5; possible D gene TRBD1, 5 bases. The CDR3 is made up of 10 amino acids. V was trimmed by 1 base and J by 11 bases, leaving 8 bases between them. Germline lookup yields CDR1 DFQATT and CDR2 SNEGSKA (reference sequence).

V usage is TRBV19 and J usage is TRBJ1-2; possible D gene TRBD1, 6 bases. Germline V gene lookup returns CDR1 LNHDA and CDR2 SQIVND (reference sequence). Trimming stripped 7 bases from V and 0 bases from J, with 12 bases between. The CDR3 runs to 14 residues. In nucleotides, the CDR3 is TGTGCCAGTAAACCGGGACACCCTAACTATGGCTACACCTTC. It codes for CASKPGHPNYGYTF.

The chain employs TRBV6-5 and TRBJ2-5; 7 bases are shared with TRBD1. Germline CDR1 MNHEY, CDR2 SVGAGI. This CDR3 comprises 12 residues. Trimming removed 4 bases from V and 4 bases from J; junction bases left unmatched: 0. CDR3 loop: CASSSGGETQYF. CDR3 nucleotide sequence: TGTGCCAGCAGTTCAGGGGGAGAGACCCAGTACTTC.

The gene calls are TRBV6-5 and TRBJ2-7, with D possibly being TRBD2 (5 bases). Trimming removed 2 bases at V and 2 bases at J, with 7 bases between. This CDR3 is 13 amino acids long. Germline CDR1 reads MNHEY; CDR2 reads SVGAGI. The CDR3 nucleotides read TGTGCCAGCAGTTACAGAGGGACCTACGAGCAGTACTTC. Residues: CASSYRGTYEQYF.

This clone was seen just once. V is TRBV30 and J is TRBJ2-1; 7 bases line up with TRBD2. With V trimmed by 3 bases and J by 2 bases, 7 bases remained unmatched. This CDR3 region has 15 residues. CDR1 is GTSNPN and CDR2 is SVGIG in the germline V gene (reference sequence). The CDR3 reads CAWRLWGGPYNEQFF. The CDR3 nucleotides read TGTGCCTGGAGGCTCTGGGGGGGACCCTACAATGAGCAGTTCTTC.

The chain combines TRBV7-7 with TRBJ2-5, with 7 positions matching TRBD1. CDR1 is SSHAT, CDR2 FNYEAQ, per germline (reference sequence). After removal of 5 bases from V and 1 base from J, the junction contained 4 bases not matched to a gene. This CDR3 is built from 14 residues. This CDR3 is CASSRGQIQETQYF. CDR3 nucleotides: TGTGCCAGCAGCAGGGGACAGATCCAAGAGACCCAGTACTTC.

This sequence joins TRBV4-1 and TRBJ2-7, with D perhaps matching TRBD1 (6 bases). The CDR3 is 15 residues long. CDR1 MGHRA and CDR2 YSYEKL come from the germline V gene. The V end was cut by 1 base, the J end by 0 bases, with 10 bases between. The CDR3 DNA reads as TGCGCCAGCAGCCAAGGGGGGCTGAGCTCCTACGAGCAGTACTTC. This codes for CASSQGGLSSYEQYF.

The rearrangement joins TRBV6-2 or TRBV6-3 to TRBJ1-1, with a weak D call TRBD1 (6 bases). Germline V lookup: CDR1 MNHEY, CDR2 SVGEGT. V lost 5 bases and J lost 4, with 14 bases in between. There are 14 residues in the CDR3. CDR3 sequence reads: CASSNWGGGTEAFF. The CDR3 DNA sequence: TGTGCCAGCAGTAACTGGGGGGGCGGCACTGAAGCTTTCTTT.

The chain has TRBV19 and TRBJ1-1; a possible D gene is TRBD1 (6 bases). This CDR3 contains 14 residues. CDR1 LNHDA and CDR2 SQIVND come from the germline V gene (reference sequence). V dropped 5 bases and J dropped 1 base, with 11 bases sitting between them. The CDR3: CASSSRGQNTEAFF. DNA for the CDR3: TGTGCCAGTAGTTCCCGGGGACAGAACACTGAAGCTTTCTTT. Combining the CDR3 with reference TRBV19 and TRBJ1-1 gives the whole variable domain DGGITQSPKYLFRKEGQNVTLSCEQNLNHDAMYWYRQDPGQGLRLIYYSQIVNDFQKGDIAEGYSVSREKKESFPLTVTSAQKNPTAFYLCASSSRGQNTEAFFGQGTRLTVV.

The rearrangement joins TRBV3-1 (or the pseudogene TRBV3-2) to TRBJ1-5; D not resolved. V was clipped by 1 base and J by 5 bases, with 12 bases between them. CDR1 is LGHDT, CDR2 YNNKEL, per germline (reference sequence). The CDR3 runs 15 residues. The CDR3 DNA sequence: TGTGCCAGCAGCCAAGGGGGAGGCGGGCATCAGCCCCAGCATTTT. This translates into CASSQGGGGHQPQHF.

This chain joins TRBV2 and TRBJ2-3; 8 bases are a match to TRBD2. In germline, CDR1 is SNHLY, CDR2 FYNNEI. V was pared by 8 bases and J by 10 bases, with 14 bases of the junction left unmatched. This CDR3 region has 14 residues. The CDR3 sequence: CASQSRGDRGAQYF. In DNA form, the CDR3 reads TGTGCCAGCCAGTCGCGGGGGGACCGAGGTGCGCAGTATTTT.

The rearrangement links TRBV27 to TRBJ2-7; D unresolved. The V gene's germline CDR1 is MNHEY and CDR2 SMNVEV (reference sequence). The V and J ends lost 6 bases and 1 base respectively, with 13 bases between them. The CDR3 is made up of 14 amino acids. Here the CDR3 DNA reads TGTGCCAGCAGACCCAACACCCCGTCCTACGAGCAGTACTTC. This translates into CASRPNTPSYEQYF.

This chain links TRBV14 with TRBJ2-3, with TRBD1 matching over 8 bases. Germline V gene sequence: CDR1 SGHDN, CDR2 FVKESK. Trimming at V came to 2 bases and at J to 4 bases, leaving 5 bases not matched to a gene. The CDR3 spans 15 residues. DNA of the CDR3: TGTGCCAGCAGCCAATTGGACAGGGTCTCAGATACGCAGTATTTT. Amino acid sequence: CASSQLDRVSDTQYF.